This TCR beta chain was identified during a study of CD8+CD57+ T cells in acquired aplastic anemia. For CDR3 and TCR beta VDJ profiling, genomic DNA was the template used. MiXCR, applied by TCRdb to the reads, yields one record per CDR3 protein. The sample yields fewer than 200,000 distinct CDR3 sequences, about 44% seen once. Per germline, CDR1 SNHLY and CDR2 FYNNEI. The V and J ends lost 4 bases and 2 bases respectively, with 11 bases between them. This CDR3 contains 14 residues. The authors sequenced patients whose flow cytometry had shown CD8+CD57+ cell expansion. This clonotype was recorded at least ten times.

Specimen: sorted CD4+, CD8+, or CD8+CD57+ T cells (not recorded which) from PBMCs. The sequence was obtained from a human donor with aplastic anemia. V gene TRBV2 combines with J gene TRBJ1-2; a possible D gene is TRBD1 (6 bases). The CDR3 here is CASSGNRENYGYTF. For the CDR3, the DNA is TGTGCCAGCAGTGGGAACAGGGAGAACTATGGCTACACCTTC.